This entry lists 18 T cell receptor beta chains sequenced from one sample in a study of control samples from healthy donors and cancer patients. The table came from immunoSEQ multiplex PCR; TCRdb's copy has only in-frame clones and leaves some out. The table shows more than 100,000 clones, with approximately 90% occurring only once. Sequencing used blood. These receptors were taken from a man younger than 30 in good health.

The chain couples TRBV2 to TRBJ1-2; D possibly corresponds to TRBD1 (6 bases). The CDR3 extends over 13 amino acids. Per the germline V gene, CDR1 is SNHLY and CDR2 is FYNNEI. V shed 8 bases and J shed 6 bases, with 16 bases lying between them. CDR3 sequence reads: CASSRGGINGYTF. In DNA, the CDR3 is TGTGCCAGCTCCAGAGGGGGGATCAATGGCTACACCTTC.

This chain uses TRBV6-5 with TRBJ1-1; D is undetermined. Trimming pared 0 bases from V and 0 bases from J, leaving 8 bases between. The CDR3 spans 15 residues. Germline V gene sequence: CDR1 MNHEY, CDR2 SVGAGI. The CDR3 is CASSYSMGLNTEAFF. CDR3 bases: TGTGCCAGCAGTTACTCGATGGGGTTGAACACTGAAGCTTTCTTT.

The CDR3 DNA is TGTGCCAGCAGCGACGCCGGGACAGGGAATGAAAAACTGTTTTTT. As protein: CASSDAGTGNEKLFF. This chain links TRBV3-1 (or the pseudogene TRBV3-2) with TRBJ1-4; TRBD1 matches at 9 bases. The CDR3 has 15 residues. J lost 5 bases, V lost 5 bases, and 6 bases had no gene match. Germline values: CDR1 LGHDT, CDR2 YNNKEL (reference sequence).

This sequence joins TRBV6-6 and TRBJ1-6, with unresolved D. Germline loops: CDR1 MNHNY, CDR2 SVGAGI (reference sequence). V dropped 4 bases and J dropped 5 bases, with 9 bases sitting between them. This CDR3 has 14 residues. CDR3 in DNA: TGTGCCAGCAGTTCGCAGAGCGATAATTCACCCCTCCACTTT. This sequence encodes CASSSQSDNSPLHF.

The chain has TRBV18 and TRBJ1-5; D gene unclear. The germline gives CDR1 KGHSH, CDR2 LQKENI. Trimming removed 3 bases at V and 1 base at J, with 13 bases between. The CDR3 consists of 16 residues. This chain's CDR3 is CASSPEGWRSNQPQHF. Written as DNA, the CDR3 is TGTGCCAGCTCACCGGAGGGTTGGCGGAGCAATCAGCCCCAGCATTTT.

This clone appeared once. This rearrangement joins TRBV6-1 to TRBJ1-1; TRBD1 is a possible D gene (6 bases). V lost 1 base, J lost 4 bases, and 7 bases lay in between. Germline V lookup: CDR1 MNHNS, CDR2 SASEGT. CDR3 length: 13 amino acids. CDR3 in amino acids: CASSEGRGTEAFF. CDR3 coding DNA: TGTGCCAGCAGTGAAGGCAGGGGCACTGAAGCTTTCTTT.

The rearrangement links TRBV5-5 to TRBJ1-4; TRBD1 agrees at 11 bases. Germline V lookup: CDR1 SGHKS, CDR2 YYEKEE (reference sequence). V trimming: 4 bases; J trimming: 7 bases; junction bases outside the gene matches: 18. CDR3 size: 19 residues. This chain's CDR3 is CASSPYQGQGAGVSEKLFF. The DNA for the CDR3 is TGTGCCAGCAGCCCCTACCAAGGACAGGGGGCAGGGGTATCTGAAAAACTGTTTTTT.

The CDR3 nucleotides read TGTGCCAGCAGCCGGGGCCGAAACTCTGGGGCCAACGTCCTGACTTTC. Its translation is CASSRGRNSGANVLTF. The V gene is TRBV4-2, the J gene TRBJ2-6; a weak D match, TRBD1 (5 bases). V was shortened by 4 bases and J by 0 bases, with 10 bases between the two germline ends. Germline lookup yields CDR1 LGHNA and CDR2 YNFKEQ. The CDR3 is made up of 16 amino acids.

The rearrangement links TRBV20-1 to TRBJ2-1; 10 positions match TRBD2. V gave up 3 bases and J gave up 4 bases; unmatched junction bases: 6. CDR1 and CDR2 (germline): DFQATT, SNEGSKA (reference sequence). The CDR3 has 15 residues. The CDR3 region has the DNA TGCAGTGCTAGTGAAGCGGGGGGGTCGTACAATGAGCAGTTCTTC. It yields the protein CSASEAGGSYNEQFF.

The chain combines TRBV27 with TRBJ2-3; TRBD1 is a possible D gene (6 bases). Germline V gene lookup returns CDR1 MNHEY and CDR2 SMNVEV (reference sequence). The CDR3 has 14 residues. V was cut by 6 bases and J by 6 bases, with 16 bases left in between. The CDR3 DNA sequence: TGTGCCAGCAGGCAGGGGTTAATTACTGATACGCAGTATTTT. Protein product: CASRQGLITDTQYF.

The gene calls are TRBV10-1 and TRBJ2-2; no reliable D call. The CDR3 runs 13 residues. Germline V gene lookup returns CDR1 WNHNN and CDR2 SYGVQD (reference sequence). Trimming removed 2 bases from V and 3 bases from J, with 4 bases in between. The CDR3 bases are TGCGCCAGCAGTGAGGATTACACCGGGGAGCTGTTTTTT. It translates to CASSEDYTGELFF.

The DNA of the CDR3 is TGTGCCAGCTGCAGAGGTACCGGGGAGCTGTTTTTT. Protein: CASCRGTGELFF. The genes are TRBV6-5 and TRBJ2-2; no definite D call. V shed 8 bases and J shed 5 bases, with 9 bases lying between them. The CDR3 has 12 residues. Germline CDR1 is MNHEY and CDR2 is SVGAGI.

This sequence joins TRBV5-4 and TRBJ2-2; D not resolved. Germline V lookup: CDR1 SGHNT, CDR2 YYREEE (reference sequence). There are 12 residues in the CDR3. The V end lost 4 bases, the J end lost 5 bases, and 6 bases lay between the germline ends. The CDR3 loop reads CASSPGTGELFF. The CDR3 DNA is TGTGCCAGCAGCCCAGGTACCGGGGAGCTGTTTTTT. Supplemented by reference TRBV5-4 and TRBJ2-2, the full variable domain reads ETGVTQSPTHLIKTRGQQVTLRCSSQSGHNTVSWYQQALGQGPQFIFQYYREEENGRGNFPPRFSGLQFPNYSSELNVNALELDDSALYLCASSPGTGELFFGEGSRLTVL.

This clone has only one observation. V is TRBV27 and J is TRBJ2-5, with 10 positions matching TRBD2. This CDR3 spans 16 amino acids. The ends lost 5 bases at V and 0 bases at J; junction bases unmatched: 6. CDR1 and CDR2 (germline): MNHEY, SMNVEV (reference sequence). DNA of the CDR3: TGTGCCAGCAGTCGACGGACTAGCGGCTACCAAGAGACCCAGTACTTC. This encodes CASSRRTSGYQETQYF.

CDR3 region: CASSLATGGYSGNTIYF. The CDR3 DNA reads TGTGCCAGCAGCTTAGCGACCGGGGGATACTCTGGAAACACCATATATTTT. The J gene is TRBJ1-3, the V gene TRBV7-9; D is perhaps TRBD1 (5 bases). V gave up 0 bases and J gave up 0 bases, with 12 bases separating them. The CDR3 spans 17 residues. The germline V gene has CDR1 SEHNR and CDR2 FQNEAQ (reference sequence).

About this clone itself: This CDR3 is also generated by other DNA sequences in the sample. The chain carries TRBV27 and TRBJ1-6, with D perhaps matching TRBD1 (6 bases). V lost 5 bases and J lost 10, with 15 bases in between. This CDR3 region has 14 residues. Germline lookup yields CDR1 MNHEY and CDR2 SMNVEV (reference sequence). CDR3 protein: CASSRGGRGSPLHF. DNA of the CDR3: TGTGCCAGCAGTAGGGGGGGTCGGGGGTCACCCCTCCACTTT.

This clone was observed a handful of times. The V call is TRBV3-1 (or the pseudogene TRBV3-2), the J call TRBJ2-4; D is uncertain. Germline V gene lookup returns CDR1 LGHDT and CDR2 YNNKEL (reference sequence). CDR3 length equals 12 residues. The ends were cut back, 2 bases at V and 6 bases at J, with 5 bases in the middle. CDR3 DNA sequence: TGTGCCAGCAGCCAAAGGGCAAACATTCAGTACTTC. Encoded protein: CASSQRANIQYF.

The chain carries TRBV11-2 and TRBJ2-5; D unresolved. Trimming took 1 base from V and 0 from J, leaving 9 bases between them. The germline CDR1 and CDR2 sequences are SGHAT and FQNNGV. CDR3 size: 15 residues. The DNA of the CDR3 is TGTGCCAGCAGCTTAGTCTTCTACAACCAAGAGACCCAGTACTTC. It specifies CASSLVFYNQETQYF.